Presented here are 9 T cell receptor beta chains from one specimen sequenced in a study of Graves' ophthalmopathy and Graves' hyperthyroidism. TCR beta CDR3 amplification used RNA transcripts. RT-PCR was first run with HTBI primers, then multiplex PCR in a second round. TCRdb itself ran the multiplex PCR reads through MiXCR, one entry per CDR3 protein. The sample consists of some 520,000 distinct CDR3 sequences, approximately 15% of them appearing once. Material: blood. Every receptor here comes from a woman aged 30 to 39 with Graves' ophthalmopathy.

This clonotype was seen repeatedly, ten times or more. V gene TRBV10-1 combines with J gene TRBJ1-1; no reliable D call. This CDR3 region has 14 residues. Germline V gene data show CDR1 as WNHNN and CDR2 as SYGVQD (reference sequence). The V and J ends lost 0 bases and 0 bases respectively, with 5 bases between them. The CDR3 is CASSESSVNTEAFF. The CDR3, as DNA: TGCGCCAGCAGTGAGTCGTCCGTGAACACTGAAGCTTTCTTT.

There are many counts of this clonotype. This sequence joins TRBV5-1 and TRBJ2-4; D gene uncertain. The CDR3 sequence is 12 residues long. V was shortened by 9 bases and J by 9 bases, with 16 bases between the two germline ends. In germline, CDR1 is SGHRS, CDR2 YFSETQ. The CDR3, as DNA: TGCGCCACCACTGAGGACCGAGGCATTCAGTACTTC. This codes for CATTEDRGIQYF. Variable domain in full (rest from reference TRBV5-1 and TRBJ2-4): KAGVTQTPRYLIKTRGQQVTLSCSPISGHRSVSWYQQTPGQGLQFLFEYFSETQRNKGNFPGRFSGRQFSNSRSEMNVSTLELGDSALYLCATTEDRGIQYFGAGTRLSVL.

This clonotype was observed many times. The CDR3 is CASSSDRGLLYTEAFF. The CDR3 region has the DNA TGTGCCAGCAGTTCGGACAGGGGGCTGCTATACACTGAAGCTTTCTTT. The rearrangement uses TRBV28 and TRBJ1-1, with 11 bases lining up with TRBD1. With 4 bases clipped from V and 3 bases from J, the junction kept 7 bases outside the gene matches. Looked up from germline, CDR1 is MDHEN and CDR2 is SYDVKM. CDR3 length: 16 amino acids.

This clonotype was recorded many times. This chain connects TRBV19 to TRBJ2-7; D gene ambiguous. This CDR3 region has 13 residues. V gave up 5 bases and J gave up 7 bases, with 15 bases separating them. The germline V gene has CDR1 LNHDA and CDR2 SQIVND (reference sequence). CDR3 sequence reads: CASSPWDEDEQYF. As DNA, the CDR3 is TGTGCCAGTAGTCCCTGGGATGAGGATGAGCAGTACTTC.

To note about this clonotype: Given the absence of the conserved phenylalanine or tryptophan at the CDR3 end, a read error is likely. The rearrangement links TRBV30 to TRBJ1-3; D call uncertain. Germline CDR1 GTSNPN, CDR2 SVGIG (reference sequence). The CDR3 runs 14 residues. The germline V and J ends were trimmed by 2 bases and 0 bases, with 8 bases remaining between them. The CDR3: CAWSYGSSGNTIYV. The CDR3 DNA reads TGTGCCTGGAGTTACGGTAGCTCTGGAAACACCATATATGTT.

The rearrangement uses TRBV20-1 and TRBJ1-1; D is possibly TRBD1 (5 bases). This CDR3 has 16 residues. Germline CDR1 reads DFQATT; CDR2 reads SNEGSKA (reference sequence). V was clipped by 6 bases and J by 0 bases, with 20 bases between them. This CDR3 reads CSAIYDPGLLNTEAFF. The DNA for the CDR3 is TGCAGTGCCATCTACGACCCGGGACTCTTGAACACTGAAGCTTTCTTT.

In its sample, this clonotype was seen many times. The chain couples TRBV11-2 to TRBJ1-1; 8 bases fit TRBD1. Germline CDR1 and CDR2: SGHAT and FQNNGV. The CDR3 length is 16 residues. V trimming: 1 base; J trimming: 4 bases; junction bases outside the gene matches: 8. The DNA for the CDR3 is TGTGCCAGCAGCTTAGGGGACTGGACAGGGATCACTGAAGCTTTCTTT. This translates into CASSLGDWTGITEAFF. Supplemented by reference TRBV11-2 and TRBJ1-1, the full variable domain reads EAGVAQSPRYKIIEKRQSVAFWCNPISGHATLYWYQQILGQGPKLLIQFQNNGVVDDSQLPKDRFSAERLKGVDSTLKIQPAKLEDSAVYLCASSLGDWTGITEAFFGQGTRLTVV.

This clonotype was picked up many times. The chain couples TRBV12-3 or TRBV12-4 to TRBJ2-7; 11 nucleotides agree with TRBD1. The CDR3 spans 16 residues. The V and J ends lost 5 bases and 0 bases, in that order; junction bases with no gene match: 6. CDR3 loop: CASSPPGQGDSYEQYF. The CDR3 DNA follows: TGTGCCAGCAGTCCTCCGGGACAGGGGGACTCCTACGAGCAGTACTTC.

There are a few counts of this clonotype. The V and J genes are TRBV2 and TRBJ2-5, with 7 nucleotides matching TRBD1. The ends lost 4 bases at V and 4 bases at J; junction bases unmatched: 12. This CDR3 has 16 amino acids. Germline V gene sequence: CDR1 SNHLY, CDR2 FYNNEI. The CDR3 is CASSGVKGQRPETQYF. The CDR3 nucleotides read TGTGCCAGCAGTGGGGTAAAGGGACAGCGTCCAGAGACCCAGTACTTC.